This T cell receptor beta chain was retrieved from a study of identical twins. In regard to this clonotype: Its cognate antigen is unknown.

Template switching added a universal primer binding site, and final cDNA carried unique molecular identifiers. TCRdb re-analysed the 5' RACE reads in MiXCR, keeping a single row per CDR3 protein. The top ten hold 2.9% of the sample, which has 400,000 to 550,000 distinct CDR3 sequences, 20% to 25% seen once. Whole-study results and caveats: Abundant beta clonotypes from cord blood had fewer insertions, unlike memory repertoires, which showed none. Analyses of zero insertions could be partly confounded by invariant MAIT and iNKT cells.

This sample was also put to use in a study of T cells expressing NK-cell markers. That publication notes: The CD3+CD56-NKG2C+ fraction of four donors was likewise dominated by these clonotypes.

The receptor comes from a young woman in good health. Sample: CD4+ T cells sorted from blood.

The CDR3 region has the DNA TGTGCCAGCAGCCGCTCACCAGATACGCAGTATTTT. It specifies CASSRSPDTQYF. The chain employs TRBV5-6 and TRBJ2-3, with unresolved D. CDR1 SGHDT and CDR2 YYEEEE come from the germline V gene. V was pared by 4 bases and J by 4 bases, with 7 bases between. The CDR3 sequence is 12 residues long.